This record looks at one T cell receptor (beta chain) sequence and its context. This clone's antigen is unknown. It may be a read error: a sequence one base away is much more abundant. RNA from unsorted whole blood was extracted with TRIzol reagent, and germline DNA was obtained with the DNeasy Blood & Tissue kit. Patients had chronic HBV infection and were treatment-naive at sampling. Before surgery, about 4 milliliters of peripheral blood were collected into K2EDTA tubes. This entry belongs to a study of tumor-infiltrating lymphocytes in primary liver carcinoma (dated by TCRdb to the late 2010s). For context, the study as a whole: Surgical resection was performed in China between late 2015 and early 2016 on about 5 patients with histopathologically diagnosed primary liver carcinoma. Of the five patients, three men and two women aged 30 to 69 years, four had hepatocellular carcinoma and one had combined HCC and intrahepatic cholangiocarcinoma. The five patients had tumors staged T1-T3 N0M0, with maximum diameters ranging from roughly 4.2 to 11 cm. Each sample produced about 3.5 to 7.13 million productive TCRbeta reads, and read depth showed no significant difference between tissue types. The study combined TCRbeta repertoire sequencing, expression microarrays and whole-exome sequencing across five regions of each liver tumor, with adjacent normal tissue and blood. A total of roughly 35 specimens from 5 patients, comprising 25 or so tumor regions, 5 adjacent noncancerous liver tissues and 5 peripheral blood samples, were covered by TCRbeta repertoire sequencing. Reproducibility between technical replicate repertoires was high, with correlation coefficients above 0.98 and mean shared-clone rates approximately 0.9. What the work shows at the level of the full study, not this receptor alone: Pairs of tumor regions showed greater repertoire overlap (mean about 36%) than tumor-adjacent pairs (roughly 17%) or tumor-blood pairs (about 14%), which is consistent with antigen-driven expansion. With just a handful of patients in the study, the authors point out that the findings should be validated in a larger study. Since the samples were bulk and unsorted, there was no way to compare CD4+ and CD8+ T cell repertoires. The top 250 clones made up a significantly larger repertoire fraction in tumors than in blood (p = 0.039). Because sequencing covered only the TCR beta chain and unpaired alpha chains were not captured, true repertoire diversity is likely underestimated.

Using a constant-region primer and ProtoScript II reverse transcriptase, TCRbeta-specific cDNA was reverse-transcribed from roughly 500 ng total RNA. Construction of the TCRbeta libraries relied on three nested rounds of multiplex PCR, following a slightly modified ARM-PCR procedure. Each of the first two PCR rounds ran for about 9 cycles and used multiplex TRBV1-TRBV30 forward primers together with a Cbeta reverse primer. A final 25-cycle PCR with Deep VentR polymerase added sample barcodes and Illumina adapters. Before sequencing, amplicons of 200-500 bp were purified from gel using a QIAquick gel extraction kit. The TCRbeta amplicons were sequenced with 250-bp paired-end reads on an Illumina HiSeq 2500. The original methods were these. To recover full CDR3 sequences, reads were quality-trimmed using Trimmomatic v0.33 and paired reads were then merged using FLASH v1.2.11. MiGEC v1.2.1b assigned V, D and J germline segments to the rearranged TCRbeta sequences. VDJtools v1.0.0 computed clonotype statistics and Shannon-Wiener diversity indices. Except for diversity analysis, only each sample's 250 most abundant clonotypes were used in subsequent analyses to reduce sampling bias. The public reads were reanalyzed by TCRdb: fastp trimming at Q25, MiXCR alignment, in-frame beta chains only. For every CDR3 protein sequence, its rows merge into one entry that carries the most common genes and DNA. None of the V and J calls come from the authors' own analysis; TCRdb made them. The sample contains hundreds of thousands of distinct CDR3 sequences, 65% of them found a single time. The ten largest make up about 9.4% of the sample.

The CDR3 goes from the cysteine to the phenylalanine over 13 residues. Left in the record is the CDR3 DNA by itself, 39 bases read in frame from the first base. Looking up the germline V gene yields CDR1 SGHDT and CDR2 YYEEEE. This receptor was identified in a man in his forties or fifties with primary liver carcinoma and hepatitis B virus infection. Sequences were obtained from peripheral blood. The rearrangement combines TRBV5-6 with TRBJ1-2; too little of a D gene remains to name it. The CDR3 reads CASSPSESYGHTF. At the DNA level, the sequence is TGTGCCAGCAGCCCATCAGAAAGCTATGGCCACACCTTC.